The 3 T cell receptor beta chains below come from one sample, sequenced in a study of patients and donors after allogeneic stem cell transplantation (dated by TCRdb to between 2020 and 2021). The library was prepared using RT-PCR. Instrument on record: NextSeq 550. The raw public reads went through TCRdb reprocessing: fastp at Q25, MiXCR clone calling, in-frame beta chains kept. For every CDR3 protein sequence, its rows merge into one entry that carries the most common genes and DNA. The sample yields about 89,000 distinct CDR3 sequences; 48% were counted once. Jointly, the top ten make up about 58% of the sample. What was sequenced was blood, either unsorted or a sorted T cell fraction (not recorded which). The receptors stem from a human donor who was either an allogeneic HSCT recipient or a stem cell or donor lymphocyte infusion donor (not recorded which). It is not recorded whose cells these are; they may come from a transplant donor.

In its sample, this clonotype was seen a few times. V is TRBV6-5 and J is TRBJ1-6; D call uncertain. V lost 2 bases to trimming and J lost 9 bases, with 5 bases between them. The CDR3 covers 12 residues. Germline CDR1 reads MNHEY; CDR2 reads SVGAGI. The CDR3 region is CASSYRLSPLHF. CDR3 in DNA: TGTGCCAGCAGTTACAGGCTTTCACCCCTCCACTTT.

The chain links TRBV28 to TRBJ1-2; no definite D call. Germline values: CDR1 MDHEN, CDR2 SYDVKM. V was cut by 6 bases and J by 4 bases, with 9 bases left in between. The CDR3 has 12 residues. The CDR3 spells CASSLEIYGYTF. CDR3 coding DNA: TGTGCCAGCAGCCTGGAGATCTATGGCTACACCTTC.

The table lists this clonotype with a few counts. The CDR3 sequence is CASGSGQVSNTEAFF. The CDR3 nucleotides are TGTGCTAGTGGCTCCGGACAGGTTTCGAACACTGAAGCTTTCTTT. This chain links TRBV12-5 with TRBJ1-1, with 7 positions matching TRBD1. The CDR3 is 15 amino acids. J gave up 1 base and V 6 bases, and 8 bases lay outside the gene matches. In germline, CDR1 is LGHNT, CDR2 FRNRAP.